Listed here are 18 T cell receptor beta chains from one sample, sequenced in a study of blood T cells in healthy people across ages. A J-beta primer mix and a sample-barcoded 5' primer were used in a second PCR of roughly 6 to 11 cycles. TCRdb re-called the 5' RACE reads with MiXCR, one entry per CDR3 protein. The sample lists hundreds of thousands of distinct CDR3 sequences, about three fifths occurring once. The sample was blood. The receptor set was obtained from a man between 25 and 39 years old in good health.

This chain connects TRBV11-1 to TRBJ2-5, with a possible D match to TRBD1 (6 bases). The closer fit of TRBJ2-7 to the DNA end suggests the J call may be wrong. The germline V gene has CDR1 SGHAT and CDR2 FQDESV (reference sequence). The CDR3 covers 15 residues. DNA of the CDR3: TGTGCCAGCAGCCAAACTCACGGGACACAATACGAGCAGTACTTC. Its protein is CASSQTHGTQYEQYF.

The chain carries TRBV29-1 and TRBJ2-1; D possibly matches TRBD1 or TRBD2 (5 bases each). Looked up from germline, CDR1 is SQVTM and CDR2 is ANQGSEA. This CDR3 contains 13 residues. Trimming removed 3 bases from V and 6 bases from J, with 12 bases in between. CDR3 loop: CSVEWDPFNEQFF. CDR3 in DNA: TGCAGCGTTGAGTGGGACCCGTTCAATGAGCAGTTCTTC.

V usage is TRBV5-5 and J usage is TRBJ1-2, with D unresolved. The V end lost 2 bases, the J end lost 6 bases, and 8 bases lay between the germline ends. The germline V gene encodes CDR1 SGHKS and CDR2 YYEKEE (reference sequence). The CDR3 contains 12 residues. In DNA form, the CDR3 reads TGTGCCAGCAGCTTTAGGAGGGATGGCTACACCTTC. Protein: CASSFRRDGYTF.

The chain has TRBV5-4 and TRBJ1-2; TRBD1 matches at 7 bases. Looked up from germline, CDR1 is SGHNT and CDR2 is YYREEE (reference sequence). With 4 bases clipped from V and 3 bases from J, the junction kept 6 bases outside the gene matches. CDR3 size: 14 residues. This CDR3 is CASSQGGDHYGYTF. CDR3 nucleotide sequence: TGTGCCAGCAGCCAGGGGGGCGATCACTATGGCTACACCTTC.

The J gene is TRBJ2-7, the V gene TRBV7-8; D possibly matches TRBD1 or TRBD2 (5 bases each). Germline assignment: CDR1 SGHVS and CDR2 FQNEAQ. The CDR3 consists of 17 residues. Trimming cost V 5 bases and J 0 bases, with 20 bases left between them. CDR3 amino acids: CASSPRAGRASSYEQYF. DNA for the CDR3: TGTGCCAGCAGCCCCCGAGCAGGGCGGGCTAGCTCCTACGAGCAGTACTTC.

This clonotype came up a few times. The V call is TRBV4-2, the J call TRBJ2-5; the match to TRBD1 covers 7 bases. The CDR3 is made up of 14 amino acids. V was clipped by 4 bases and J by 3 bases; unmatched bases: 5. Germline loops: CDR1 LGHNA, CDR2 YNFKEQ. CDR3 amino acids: CASSPRDSEETQYF. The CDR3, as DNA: TGTGCCAGCAGCCCCCGGGACAGCGAAGAGACCCAGTACTTC.

In nucleotides, the CDR3 is TGTGCCAGCAGCGCCGATAGGGGACGCAGGACTGAAGCTTTCTTT. Translation: CASSADRGRRTEAFF. The chain recombines TRBV7-2 with TRBJ1-1; tentative D call: TRBD1 (5 bases). The germline gives CDR1 SGHTA, CDR2 FQGNSA. Trimming took off 5 bases at V and 5 bases at J, with 18 bases between the two ends. The CDR3 consists of 15 residues.

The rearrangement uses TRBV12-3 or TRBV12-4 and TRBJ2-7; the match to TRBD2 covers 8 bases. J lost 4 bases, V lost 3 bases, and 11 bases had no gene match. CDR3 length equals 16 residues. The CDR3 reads CASSFGLAGTSYEQYF. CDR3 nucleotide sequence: TGTGCCAGCAGTTTTGGGCTAGCGGGCACTTCTTACGAGCAGTACTTC.

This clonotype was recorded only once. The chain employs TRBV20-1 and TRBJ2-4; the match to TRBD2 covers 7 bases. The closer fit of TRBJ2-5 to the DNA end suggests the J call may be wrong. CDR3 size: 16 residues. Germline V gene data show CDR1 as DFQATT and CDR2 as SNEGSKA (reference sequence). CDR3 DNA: TGCAGTGCTAGCACACCGGGGGAGGGCATCCAAGAGACCCAGTACTTC. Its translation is CSASTPGEGIQETQYF.

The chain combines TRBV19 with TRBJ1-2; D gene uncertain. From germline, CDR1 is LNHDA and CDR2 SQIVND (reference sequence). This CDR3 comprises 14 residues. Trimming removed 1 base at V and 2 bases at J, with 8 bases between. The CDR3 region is CASSIGGRNYGYTF. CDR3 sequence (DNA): TGTGCCAGTAGTATAGGGGGTCGGAACTATGGCTACACCTTC.

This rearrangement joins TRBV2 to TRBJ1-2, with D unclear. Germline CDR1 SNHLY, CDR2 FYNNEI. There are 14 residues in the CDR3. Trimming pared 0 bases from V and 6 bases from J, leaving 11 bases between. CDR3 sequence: CASSEAFRVHGYTF. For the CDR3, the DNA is TGTGCCAGCAGTGAAGCGTTTAGGGTTCATGGCTACACCTTC. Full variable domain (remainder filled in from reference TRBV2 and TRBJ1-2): EPEVTQTPSHQVTQMGQEVILRCVPISNHLYFYWYRQILGQKVEFLVSFYNNEISEKSEIFDDQFSVERPDGSNFTLKIRSTKLEDSAMYFCASSEAFRVHGYTFGSGTRLTVV.

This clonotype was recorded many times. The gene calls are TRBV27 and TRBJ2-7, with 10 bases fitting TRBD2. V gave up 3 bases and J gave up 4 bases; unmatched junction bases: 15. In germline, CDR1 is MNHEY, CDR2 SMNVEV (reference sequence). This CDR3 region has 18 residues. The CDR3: CASSFAASGRLDGYEQYF. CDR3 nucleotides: TGTGCCAGCAGTTTTGCAGCTAGCGGGAGACTCGACGGGTACGAGCAGTACTTC.

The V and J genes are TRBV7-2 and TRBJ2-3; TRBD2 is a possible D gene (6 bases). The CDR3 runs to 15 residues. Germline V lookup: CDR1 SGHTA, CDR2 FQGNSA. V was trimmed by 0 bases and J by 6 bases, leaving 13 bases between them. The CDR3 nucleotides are TGTGCCAGCAGCTTAGCGCGGGGAGGTGGGGATACGCAGTATTTT. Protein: CASSLARGGGDTQYF.

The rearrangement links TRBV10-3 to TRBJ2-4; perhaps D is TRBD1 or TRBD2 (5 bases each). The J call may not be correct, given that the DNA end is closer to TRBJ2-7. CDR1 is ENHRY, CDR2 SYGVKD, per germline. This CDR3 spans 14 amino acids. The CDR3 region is CAISEPQGVPEQYF. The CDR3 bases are TGTGCCATCAGTGAGCCCCAGGGAGTCCCCGAGCAGTACTTC.

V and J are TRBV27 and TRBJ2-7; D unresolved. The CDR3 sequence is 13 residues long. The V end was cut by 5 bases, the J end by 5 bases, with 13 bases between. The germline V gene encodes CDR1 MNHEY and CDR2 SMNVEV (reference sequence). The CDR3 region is CASSPDFQNEQYF. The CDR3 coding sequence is TGTGCCAGCAGTCCGGATTTTCAGAACGAGCAGTACTTC.

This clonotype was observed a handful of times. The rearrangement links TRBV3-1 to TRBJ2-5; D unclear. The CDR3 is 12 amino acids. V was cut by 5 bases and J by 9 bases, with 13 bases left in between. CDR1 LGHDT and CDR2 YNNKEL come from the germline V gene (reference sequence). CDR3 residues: CASSADGRAQYF. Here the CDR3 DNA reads TGTGCCAGCAGCGCCGACGGCCGCGCCCAGTACTTC.

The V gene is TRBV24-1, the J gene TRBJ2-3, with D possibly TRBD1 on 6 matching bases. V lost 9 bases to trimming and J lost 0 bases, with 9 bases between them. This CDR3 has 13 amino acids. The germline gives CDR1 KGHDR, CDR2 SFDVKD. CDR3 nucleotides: TGTGCCACCCTCAGGGGTAGCACAGATACGCAGTATTTT. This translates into CATLRGSTDTQYF.

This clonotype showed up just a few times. CDR3 residues: CAISVPTRTYEQYF. For the CDR3, the DNA is TGTGCCATCAGTGTCCCCACAAGAACCTACGAGCAGTACTTC. The V and J genes are TRBV10-3 and TRBJ2-7, with D hard to call. V was trimmed by 4 bases and J by 2 bases, leaving 12 bases between them. Looked up from germline, CDR1 is ENHRY and CDR2 is SYGVKD. CDR3 length: 14 amino acids.